These T cell receptor beta chains were read from a single sample in a study of memory CD4+ T cells and cytomegalovirus serostatus. Using immunoSEQ multiplex PCR, the repertoire was profiled, and TCRdb retains in-frame clones only, with some absent. Of 35,000 to 50,000 clones in the sample, over 70% were seen once. The sequenced sample consisted of memory CD4+ T cells from blood. Source of these receptors: an adult in good health and CMV-seronegative. Both conserved end residues are part of each CDR3.

V gene,J gene,CDR3 protein
TRBV4-1,TRBJ2-7,CASSPNHRDEQYF
TRBV6-1,TRBJ1-1,CASSRQGGDTEAFF
TRBV7-2,TRBJ2-1,CASSLGSYNEQFF
TRBV6-6,TRBJ2-6,CASTLTGSGANVLTF
TRBV4-1,TRBJ2-5,CASSHIGALEETQYF
TRBV7-9,TRBJ2-7,CASSLVSGTGVIYEQYF
TRBV2,TRBJ2-2,CASSEHTGTGELFF
TRBV10-3,TRBJ1-2,CAIRGARRGYTF
TRBV6-6,TRBJ2-1,CATTRGHEQFF
TRBV2,TRBJ1-1,CASSEVGNTEAFF
TRBV11-2,TRBJ1-5,CASSLGPRASNQPQHF
TRBV5-1,TRBJ1-1,CASSLRQGRNTEAFF
TRBV7-2,TRBJ2-1,CASSLAGANYNEQFF
TRBV4-1,TRBJ1-6,CASSQSGTGNRSPLHF
TRBV5-5,TRBJ2-2,CASSLGQGATGELFF
TRBV19,TRBJ2-3,CASRLDSTTDTQYF
TRBV29-1,TRBJ1-2,CSALTNNYGYTF
TRBV11-2,TRBJ2-2,CASSSGGSGELFF
TRBV7-2,TRBJ2-1,CASSLMMGEVGQFF
TRBV5-5,TRBJ1-1,CASSLLPEQTNTEAFF
TRBV18,TRBJ2-2,CASSPLQGEVTGELFF
TRBV18,TRBJ2-2,CASSPPLGTGELFF
TRBV7-2,TRBJ2-1,CASSLGLAAYNEQFF
TRBV10-2,TRBJ1-1,CASSDFSNTEAFF
TRBV5-6,TRBJ2-3,CASSLDGSSTDTQYF
TRBV5-1,TRBJ1-6,CASSGDRYPLHF
TRBV7-2,TRBJ2-2,CASSTTGTGELFF
TRBV5-4,TRBJ1-1,CASRRGQENTEAFF
TRBV11-2,TRBJ1-2,CASSLRRGNYGYTF
TRBV10-1,TRBJ1-6,CASSEGARGATPLHF
TRBV5-6,TRBJ2-7,CASSFPGQDYEQYF
TRBV5-4,TRBJ1-2,CASSLTGIYGYTF